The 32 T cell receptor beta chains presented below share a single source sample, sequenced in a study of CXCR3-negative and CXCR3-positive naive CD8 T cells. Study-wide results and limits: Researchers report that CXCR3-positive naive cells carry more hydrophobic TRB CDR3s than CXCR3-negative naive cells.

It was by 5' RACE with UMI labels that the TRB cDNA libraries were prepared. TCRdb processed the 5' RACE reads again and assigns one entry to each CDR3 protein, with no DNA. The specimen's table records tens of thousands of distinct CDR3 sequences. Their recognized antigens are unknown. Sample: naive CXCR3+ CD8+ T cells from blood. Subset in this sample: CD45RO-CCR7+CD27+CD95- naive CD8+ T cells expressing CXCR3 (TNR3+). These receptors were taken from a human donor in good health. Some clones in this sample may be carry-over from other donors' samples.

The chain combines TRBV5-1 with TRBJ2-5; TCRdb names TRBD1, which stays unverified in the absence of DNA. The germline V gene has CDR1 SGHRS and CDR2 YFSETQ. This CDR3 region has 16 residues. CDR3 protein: CASSLVVGQGGETQYF.

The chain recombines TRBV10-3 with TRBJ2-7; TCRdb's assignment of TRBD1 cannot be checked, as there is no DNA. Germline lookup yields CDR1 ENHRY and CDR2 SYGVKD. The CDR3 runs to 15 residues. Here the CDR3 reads CAISESSAPAYEQYF.

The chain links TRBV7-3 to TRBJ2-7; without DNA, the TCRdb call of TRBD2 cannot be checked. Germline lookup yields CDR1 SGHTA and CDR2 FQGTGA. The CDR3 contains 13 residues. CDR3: CASSAGLGNEQYF.

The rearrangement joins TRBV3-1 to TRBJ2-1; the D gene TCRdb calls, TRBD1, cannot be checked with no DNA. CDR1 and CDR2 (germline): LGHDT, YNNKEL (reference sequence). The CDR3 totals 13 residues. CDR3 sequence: CASRSRGGYEQFF.

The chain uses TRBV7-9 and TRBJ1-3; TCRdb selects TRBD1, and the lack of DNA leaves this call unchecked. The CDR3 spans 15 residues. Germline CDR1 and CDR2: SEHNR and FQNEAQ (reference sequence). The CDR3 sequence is CASRRGTEAGNTIYF.

The CDR3 sequence: CASRIGNQPQHF. The chain carries TRBV28 and TRBJ1-5. This CDR3 contains 12 residues. The germline V gene has CDR1 MDHEN and CDR2 SYDVKM.

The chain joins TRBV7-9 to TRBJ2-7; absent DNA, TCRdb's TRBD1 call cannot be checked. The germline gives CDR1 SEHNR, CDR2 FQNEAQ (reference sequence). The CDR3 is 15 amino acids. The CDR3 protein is CASSLAVSWGDEQYF.

The CDR3 sequence is CASSQGGHEQFF. The chain uses TRBV14 and TRBJ2-1. This CDR3 has 12 residues. Germline CDR1 is SGHDN and CDR2 is FVKESK.

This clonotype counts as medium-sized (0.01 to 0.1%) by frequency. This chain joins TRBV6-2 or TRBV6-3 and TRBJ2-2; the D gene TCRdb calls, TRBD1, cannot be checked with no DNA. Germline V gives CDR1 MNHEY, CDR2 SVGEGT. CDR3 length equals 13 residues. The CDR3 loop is CASRATETGELFF.

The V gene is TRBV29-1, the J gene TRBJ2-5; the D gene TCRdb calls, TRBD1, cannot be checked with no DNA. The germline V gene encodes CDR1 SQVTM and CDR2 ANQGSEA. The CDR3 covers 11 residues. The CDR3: CSRLWGETQYF. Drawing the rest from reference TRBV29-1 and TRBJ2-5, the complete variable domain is SAVISQKPSRDICQRGTSLTIQCQVDSQVTMMFWYRQQPGQSLTLIATANQGSEATYESGFVIDKFPISRPNLTFSTLTVSNMSPEDSSIYLCSRLWGETQYFGPGTRLLVL.

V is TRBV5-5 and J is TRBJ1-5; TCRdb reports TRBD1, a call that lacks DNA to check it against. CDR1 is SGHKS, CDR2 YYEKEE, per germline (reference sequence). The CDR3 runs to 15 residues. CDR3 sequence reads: CASSSGQTSNQPQHF.

CDR3 protein: CASSLRQGNHEQYF. This rearrangement joins TRBV13 to TRBJ2-7; TCRdb returns TRBD1, unconfirmable since there is no DNA. The CDR3 is 14 residues long. CDR1 and CDR2 from the germline V gene are PRHDT and FYEKMQ (reference sequence).

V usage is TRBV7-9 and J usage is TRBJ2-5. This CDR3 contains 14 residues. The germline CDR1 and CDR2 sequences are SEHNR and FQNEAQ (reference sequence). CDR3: CASSADPYQETQYF.

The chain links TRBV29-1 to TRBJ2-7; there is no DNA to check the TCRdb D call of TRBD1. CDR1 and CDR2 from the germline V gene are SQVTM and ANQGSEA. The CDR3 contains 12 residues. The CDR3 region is CSVSWGHYEQYF.

The CDR3 here is CATSRDRTVGNGYTF. The chain is built from TRBV15 and TRBJ1-2. Per the germline V gene, CDR1 is LNHNV and CDR2 is YYDKDF (reference sequence). This CDR3 has 15 amino acids.

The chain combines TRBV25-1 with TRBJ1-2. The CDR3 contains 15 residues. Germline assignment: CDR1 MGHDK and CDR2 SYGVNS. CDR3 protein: CASSEARVANYGYTF.

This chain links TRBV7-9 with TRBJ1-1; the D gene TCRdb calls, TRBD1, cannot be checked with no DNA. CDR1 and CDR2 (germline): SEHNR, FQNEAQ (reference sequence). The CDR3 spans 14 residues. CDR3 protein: CASSLPGLNTEAFF.

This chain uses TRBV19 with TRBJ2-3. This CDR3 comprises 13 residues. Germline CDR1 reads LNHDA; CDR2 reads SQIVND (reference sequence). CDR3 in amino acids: CASGHFLSDTQYF.

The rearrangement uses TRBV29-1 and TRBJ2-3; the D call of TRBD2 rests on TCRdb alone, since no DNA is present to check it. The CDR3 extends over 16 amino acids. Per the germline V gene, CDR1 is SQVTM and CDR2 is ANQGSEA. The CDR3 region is CSVEDPSGRATDTQYF.

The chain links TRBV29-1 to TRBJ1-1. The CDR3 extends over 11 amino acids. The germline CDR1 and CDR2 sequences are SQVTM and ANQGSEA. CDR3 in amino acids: CSVLTASEAFF.

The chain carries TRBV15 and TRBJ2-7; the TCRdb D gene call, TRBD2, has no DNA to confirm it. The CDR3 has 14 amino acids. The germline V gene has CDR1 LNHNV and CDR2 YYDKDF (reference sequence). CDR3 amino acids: CATSKRGDFYEQYF.

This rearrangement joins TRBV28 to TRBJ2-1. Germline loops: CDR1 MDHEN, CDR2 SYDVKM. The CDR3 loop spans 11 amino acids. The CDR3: CASSDEEKQFF.

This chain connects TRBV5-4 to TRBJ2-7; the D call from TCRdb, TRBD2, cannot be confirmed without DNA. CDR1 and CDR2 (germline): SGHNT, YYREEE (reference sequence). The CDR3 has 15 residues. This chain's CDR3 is CASSLVFSSDDEQYF.

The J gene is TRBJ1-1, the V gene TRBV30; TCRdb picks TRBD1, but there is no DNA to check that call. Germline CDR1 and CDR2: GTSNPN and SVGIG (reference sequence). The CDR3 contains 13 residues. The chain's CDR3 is CAWAQGMNTEAFF.

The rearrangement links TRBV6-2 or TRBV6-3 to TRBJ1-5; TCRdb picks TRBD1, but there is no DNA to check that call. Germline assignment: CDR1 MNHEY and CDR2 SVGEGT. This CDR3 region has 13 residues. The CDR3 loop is CASSQQGDQPQHF.

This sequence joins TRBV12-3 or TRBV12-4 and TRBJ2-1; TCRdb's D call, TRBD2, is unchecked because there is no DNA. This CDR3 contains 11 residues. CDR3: CAIGGIHEQFF.

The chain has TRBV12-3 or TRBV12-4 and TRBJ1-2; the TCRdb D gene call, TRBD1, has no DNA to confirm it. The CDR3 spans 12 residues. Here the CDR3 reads CASSLGQYGYTF.

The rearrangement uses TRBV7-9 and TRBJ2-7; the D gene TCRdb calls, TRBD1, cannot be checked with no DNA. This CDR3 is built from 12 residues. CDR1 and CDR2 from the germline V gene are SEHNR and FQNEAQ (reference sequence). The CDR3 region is CASSTGTGEQYF.

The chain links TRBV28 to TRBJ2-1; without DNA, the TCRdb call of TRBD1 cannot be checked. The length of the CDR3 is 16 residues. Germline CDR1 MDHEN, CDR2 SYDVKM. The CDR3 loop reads CASRDRAGGPHNEQFF.

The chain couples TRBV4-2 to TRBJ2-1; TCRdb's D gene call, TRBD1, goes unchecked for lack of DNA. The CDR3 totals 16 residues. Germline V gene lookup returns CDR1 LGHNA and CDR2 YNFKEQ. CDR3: CASSPSGSGEYNEQFF.

CDR3: CASSDVRRSYNEQFF. The V call is TRBV7-2, the J call TRBJ2-1. Germline values: CDR1 SGHTA, CDR2 FQGNSA. This CDR3 spans 15 amino acids.

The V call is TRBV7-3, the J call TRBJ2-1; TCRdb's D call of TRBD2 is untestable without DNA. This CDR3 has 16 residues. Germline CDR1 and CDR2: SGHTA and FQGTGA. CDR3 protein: CASSLLGTSPYNEQFF.